Presented here are 14 T cell receptor beta chains from one specimen sequenced in a study of blood T cell repertoires in COVID-19. Profiled with immunoSEQ multiplex PCR; TCRdb holds only in-frame clones, not every one. The sample consists of hundreds of thousands of clones, 80% to 90% of them appearing once. Source material: PBMCs or T cells enriched from blood (not recorded which). The origin of the receptors is a man in his forties or fifties who had recovered from COVID-19.

V usage is TRBV11-2 and J usage is TRBJ2-1; 7 bases are a match to TRBD1. In germline, CDR1 is SGHAT, CDR2 FQNNGV. This CDR3 comprises 15 residues. V lost 2 bases, J lost 7 bases, and 8 bases stayed unmatched. The CDR3 DNA reads TGTGCCAGCAGCTTATTAACAGGGGTCGTGAATGAGCAGTTCTTC. Protein: CASSLLTGVVNEQFF.

The V call is TRBV24-1, the J call TRBJ2-1; 12 bases align to TRBD2. Germline trimming cut 2 bases from V and 4 bases from J; bases unmatched to any gene: 5. This CDR3 comprises 17 residues. Germline V lookup: CDR1 KGHDR, CDR2 SFDVKD. This chain's CDR3 is CATSDSGGLAGYNEQFF. The CDR3 region has the DNA TGTGCCACCAGTGATTCGGGTGGACTAGCGGGATACAATGAGCAGTTCTTC.

The chain employs TRBV4-1 and TRBJ1-6; D perhaps matches TRBD1 (6 bases). The CDR3 contains 16 residues. Germline V CDR1 and CDR2: MGHRA, YSYEKL. Trimming removed 1 base from V and 3 bases from J, with 10 bases in between. The CDR3 DNA follows: TGCGCCAGCAGCCAAGGTGGGGGCCGCTATAATTCACCCCTCCACTTT. This translates into CASSQGGGRYNSPLHF.

This clone showed up just a few times. The chain has TRBV4-2 and TRBJ2-5, with unresolved D. The germline V gene encodes CDR1 LGHNA and CDR2 YNFKEQ. The length of the CDR3 is 13 residues. Trimming removed 0 bases at V and 3 bases at J, with 5 bases between. The CDR3 sequence is CASSQDLKETQYF. The CDR3 bases are TGTGCCAGCAGCCAAGATCTTAAAGAGACCCAGTACTTC.

V and J are TRBV13 and TRBJ2-5; D ambiguous. Germline assignment: CDR1 PRHDT and CDR2 FYEKMQ (reference sequence). V gave up 2 bases and J gave up 0 bases, with 16 bases separating them. The CDR3 loop spans 17 amino acids. CDR3 residues: CASSLSSLLKYQETQYF. CDR3 nucleotides: TGTGCCAGCAGCTTATCCTCCCTTCTAAAGTACCAAGAGACCCAGTACTTC.

The chain combines TRBV2 with TRBJ1-1; D perhaps matches TRBD1 (5 bases). Germline V gene data show CDR1 as SNHLY and CDR2 as FYNNEI. V was clipped by 3 bases and J by 6 bases, with 14 bases between them. The CDR3 is 14 amino acids. The CDR3 bases are TGTGCCAGCAGTGATTCCCAGGGTACCGCTGAAGCTTTCTTT. Its translation is CASSDSQGTAEAFF.

The rearrangement uses TRBV5-1 and TRBJ1-4; 9 bases match TRBD1. Germline V gives CDR1 SGHRS, CDR2 YFSETQ. The V gene end was trimmed by 4 bases and the J gene end by 8 bases; junction bases not matched to a gene: 9. CDR3 length: 15 residues. The CDR3 sequence: CASSPGTGIGEKLFF. In DNA, the CDR3 is TGCGCCAGCAGCCCTGGGACAGGGATAGGCGAAAAACTGTTTTTT. Full variable domain (remainder filled in from reference TRBV5-1 and TRBJ1-4): KAGVTQTPRYLIKTRGQQVTLSCSPISGHRSVSWYQQTPGQGLQFLFEYFSETQRNKGNFPGRFSGRQFSNSRSEMNVSTLELGDSALYLCASSPGTGIGEKLFFGSGTQLSVL.

The rearrangement links TRBV5-1 to TRBJ1-4; 9 bases are shared with TRBD1. The germline V gene encodes CDR1 SGHRS and CDR2 YFSETQ. This CDR3 is built from 15 residues. The junction had 9 bases not matched to a gene; V was cut back by 5 bases and J by 7 bases. The CDR3 loop is CASSTGTGLGEKLFF. Written as DNA, the CDR3 is TGCGCCAGCAGTACCGGGACAGGGCTGGGTGAAAAACTGTTTTTT.

This clone was observed a single time. This rearrangement joins TRBV5-1 to TRBJ2-3, with D perhaps TRBD1 (6 bases). V dropped 4 bases and J dropped 4 bases, with 13 bases sitting between them. Germline V gene data show CDR1 as SGHRS and CDR2 as YFSETQ. This CDR3 is 14 amino acids long. CDR3 coding DNA: TGCGCCAGCAGCCTTACAGGGTTCCCAGATACGCAGTATTTT. It specifies CASSLTGFPDTQYF.

The chain is built from TRBV7-8 and TRBJ2-7; 7 bases align to TRBD2. The germline gives CDR1 SGHVS, CDR2 FQNEAQ. This CDR3 is built from 17 residues. Trimming removed 1 base from V and 4 bases from J; junction bases left unmatched: 13. This CDR3 is CASSLGLGLPPAYEQYF. The CDR3 DNA is TGTGCCAGCAGCTTAGGGTTGGGACTACCTCCCGCGTACGAGCAGTACTTC.

V is TRBV19 and J is TRBJ2-7, with 8 bases lining up with TRBD2. CDR1 LNHDA and CDR2 SQIVND come from the germline V gene (reference sequence). The CDR3 consists of 16 residues. The trim removed 3 bases at V and 3 bases at J, leaving 10 bases unmatched. CDR3 region: CASSMTDRAGGYEQYF. CDR3 nucleotide sequence: TGTGCCAGTAGTATGACCGATCGGGCGGGAGGCTACGAGCAGTACTTC.

Written as DNA, the CDR3 is TGTGCCTTAACTAGCGGGGGGGCAAGCCAATACGAGCAGTACTTC. Translation: CALTSGGASQYEQYF. The V and J genes are TRBV28 and TRBJ2-7; 13 bases map to TRBD2. Looked up from germline, CDR1 is MDHEN and CDR2 is SYDVKM. The CDR3 contains 15 residues. J was trimmed by 4 bases and V by 11 bases; bases with no gene match: 11.

The rearrangement links TRBV19 to TRBJ2-3, with TRBD2 identical over 7 bases. This CDR3 has 15 amino acids. The germline V gene encodes CDR1 LNHDA and CDR2 SQIVND (reference sequence). V dropped 1 base and J dropped 3; count of bases not matched to a gene: 4. The DNA for the CDR3 is TGTGCCAGTAGTATAGTCGGCGGGGGTACAGATACGCAGTATTTT. It is translated as CASSIVGGGTDTQYF.

CDR3 sequence: CAWSVSSGPYEQYF. CDR3 bases: TGTGCCTGGAGTGTAAGTAGCGGGCCCTACGAGCAGTACTTC. V and J are TRBV30 and TRBJ2-7; 7 nucleotides agree with TRBD2. The CDR3 spans 14 residues. The junction had 4 bases not matched to a gene; V was cut back by 0 bases and J by 2 bases. The V gene's germline CDR1 is GTSNPN and CDR2 SVGIG (reference sequence).